The clone carrying this T cell receptor beta chain came up a few times. The CDR3 totals 14 residues. The germline CDR1 and CDR2 sequences are KGHSH and LQKENI. The ends were cut back, 2 bases at V and 0 bases at J, with 4 bases in the middle. Profiled with immunoSEQ multiplex PCR; TCRdb holds only in-frame clones, not every one. Of about 1,500,000 clones in the sample, roughly 96% were seen once. The data belong to a study of shared clonotypes between healthy human individuals. The source of this sequence is a man aged 30 to 39 in good health. The sequenced sample was naive CD4+ T cells sorted from blood. Subset indicated: CD45RA+ positively selected. This sequence joins TRBV18 and TRBJ1-4; D gene ambiguous. This CDR3 is CASSPYATNEKLFF. In DNA, the CDR3 is TGTGCCAGCTCACCATACGCAACTAATGAAAAACTGTTTTTT.